These 10 T cell receptor beta chains were all obtained from the same sample, sequenced in a study of CD8 T cells in Susac syndrome. With random hexamers, reverse transcription was performed on about 0.5 to 1 ug of RNA. TCRdb re-derived calls from the immunoSEQ multiplex PCR reads in MiXCR, one entry per CDR3 protein. Altogether under 550,000 distinct CDR3 sequences are present, more than 80% being singletons, with the ten largest covering more than 0.09%. The sequencing input was CD8+ T cells from PBMCs. These TCRs come from a human donor with multiple sclerosis.

The table lists this clonotype with a count of one. The J gene is TRBJ2-1, the V gene TRBV5-1, with a possible D match to TRBD2 (6 bases). The CDR3 sequence is 16 residues long. Trimming cost V 7 bases and J 3 bases, with 20 bases left between them. Germline V gene lookup returns CDR1 SGHRS and CDR2 YFSETQ. Written as DNA, the CDR3 is TGCGCCAGCTCCCCGGGAATAGCGGAGAACTACAATGAGCAGTTCTTC. Translation gives CASSPGIAENYNEQFF.

This chain connects TRBV29-1 to TRBJ2-3; maybe TRBD1 (5 bases). The CDR3 has 13 residues. Germline values: CDR1 SQVTM, CDR2 ANQGSEA. Trimming took 8 bases from V and 3 from J, leaving 15 bases between them. The CDR3 loop reads CSCAGIGTDTQYF. CDR3 sequence (DNA): TGCAGCTGCGCAGGGATCGGGACAGATACGCAGTATTTT.

This chain links TRBV6-1 with TRBJ2-1; D unclear. The CDR3 is 12 residues long. Germline CDR1 MNHNS, CDR2 SASEGT. V was trimmed by 5 bases and J by 8 bases, leaving 10 bases between them. The CDR3 protein is CASSPLSYEQFF. As DNA, the CDR3 is TGTGCCAGCAGTCCCCTCAGCTATGAGCAGTTCTTC.

V and J are TRBV12-3 or TRBV12-4 and TRBJ2-7; 8 bases map to TRBD1. J gave up 4 bases and V 5 bases, and 13 bases lay outside the gene matches. The CDR3 runs 16 residues. CDR3 in DNA: TGTGCCAGCAGTGCCACCGAGACAGGGGCGGCTTACGAGCAGTACTTC. This codes for CASSATETGAAYEQYF.

V gene TRBV10-3 combines with J gene TRBJ2-5, with D possibly matching TRBD2 (6 bases). V shed 0 bases and J shed 4 bases, with 12 bases lying between them. Germline CDR1 reads ENHRY; CDR2 reads SYGVKD. The CDR3 is 15 residues long. CDR3 nucleotide sequence: TGTGCCATCAGTGAGTCTGAGACTAGTAGAGAGACCCAGTACTTC. It yields the protein CAISESETSRETQYF.

In DNA, the CDR3 is TGCGCCAGCAGTGATCCGGGACGTCAGGGTAACTACGAGCAGTACTTC. Translation gives CASSDPGRQGNYEQYF. The chain uses TRBV10-1 and TRBJ2-7; perhaps D is TRBD1 or TRBD2 (5 bases each). CDR3 size: 16 residues. CDR1 WNHNN and CDR2 SYGVQD come from the germline V gene (reference sequence). V lost 3 bases to trimming and J lost 3 bases, with 18 bases between them.

The rearrangement links TRBV9 to TRBJ2-1, with 10 bases aligning to TRBD2. The CDR3 totals 17 residues. V trimming: 2 bases; J trimming: 8 bases; junction bases outside the gene matches: 13. The germline V gene has CDR1 SGDLS and CDR2 YYNGEE. The CDR3 loop reads CASSVLNGLAVVDEQFF. In nucleotides, the CDR3 is TGTGCCAGCAGCGTCCTAAATGGACTAGCGGTGGTGGATGAGCAGTTCTTC.

Concerning this clonotype itself: The limits of the CDR3 on the DNA are not certain, so only TCRdb's listed CDR3 is given. This chain joins TRBV28 and TRBJ2-1. The CDR3 sequence runs 15 residues, both termini included. Germline CDR1 and CDR2: MDHEN and SYDVKM. The CDR3 protein is CASILDGSSYNEQFF.

The chain combines TRBV7-9 with TRBJ2-7, with 12 bases fitting TRBD2. Germline V gene sequence: CDR1 SEHNR, CDR2 FQNEAQ (reference sequence). The trim removed 5 bases at V and 5 bases at J, leaving 7 bases unmatched. The CDR3 runs to 15 residues. CDR3 sequence (DNA): TGTGCCAGCAGCCCAGAGACTAGCGGGAGCCACGAGCAGTACTTC. Encoded protein: CASSPETSGSHEQYF.

The genes are TRBV6-1 and TRBJ2-6, with 8 bases matching TRBD1. This CDR3 spans 16 amino acids. The J segment lost 3 bases and the V segment lost 6 bases, leaving 7 bases of the junction unmatched. Germline V gene sequence: CDR1 MNHNS, CDR2 SASEGT. The CDR3 nucleotides are TGTGCCAGCAGCGGACAGGGCGGAGGTGGGGCCAACGTCCTGACTTTC. Translating it yields CASSGQGGGGANVLTF.